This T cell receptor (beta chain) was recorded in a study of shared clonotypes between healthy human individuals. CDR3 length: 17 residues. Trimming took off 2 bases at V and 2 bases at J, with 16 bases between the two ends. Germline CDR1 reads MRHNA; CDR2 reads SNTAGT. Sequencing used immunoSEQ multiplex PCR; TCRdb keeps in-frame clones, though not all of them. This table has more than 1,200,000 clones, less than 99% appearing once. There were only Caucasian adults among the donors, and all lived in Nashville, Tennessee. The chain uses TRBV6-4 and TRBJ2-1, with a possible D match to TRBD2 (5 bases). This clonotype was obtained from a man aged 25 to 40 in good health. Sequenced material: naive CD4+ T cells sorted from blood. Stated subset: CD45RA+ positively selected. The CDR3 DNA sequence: TGTGCCAGCAGTGACACTGAGAGGGCGGGTCCCTACAATGAGCAGTTCTTC. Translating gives CASSDTERAGPYNEQFF.